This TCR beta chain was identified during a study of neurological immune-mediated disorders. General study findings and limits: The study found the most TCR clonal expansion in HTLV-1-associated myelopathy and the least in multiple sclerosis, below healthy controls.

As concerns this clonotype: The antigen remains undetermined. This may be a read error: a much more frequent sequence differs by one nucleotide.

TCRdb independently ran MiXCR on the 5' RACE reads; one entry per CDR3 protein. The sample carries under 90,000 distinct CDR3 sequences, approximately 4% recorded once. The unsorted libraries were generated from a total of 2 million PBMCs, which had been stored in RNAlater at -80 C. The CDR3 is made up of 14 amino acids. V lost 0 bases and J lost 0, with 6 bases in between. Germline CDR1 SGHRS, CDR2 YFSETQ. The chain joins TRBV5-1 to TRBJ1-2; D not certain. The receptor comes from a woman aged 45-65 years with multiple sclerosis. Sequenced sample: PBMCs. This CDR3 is CASSLGNTNYGYTF. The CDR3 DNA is TGCGCCAGCAGCTTGGGAAACACTAACTATGGCTACACCTTC.